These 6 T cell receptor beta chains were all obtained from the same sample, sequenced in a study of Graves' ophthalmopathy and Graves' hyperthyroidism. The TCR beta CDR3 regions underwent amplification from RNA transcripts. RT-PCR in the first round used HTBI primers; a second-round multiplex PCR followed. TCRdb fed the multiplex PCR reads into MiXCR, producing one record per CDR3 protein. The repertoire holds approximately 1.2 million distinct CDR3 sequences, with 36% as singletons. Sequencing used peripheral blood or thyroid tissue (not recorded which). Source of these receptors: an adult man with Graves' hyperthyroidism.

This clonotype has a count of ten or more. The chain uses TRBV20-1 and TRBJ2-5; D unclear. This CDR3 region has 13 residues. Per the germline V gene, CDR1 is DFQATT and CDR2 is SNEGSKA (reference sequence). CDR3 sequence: CSATRADTETQYF. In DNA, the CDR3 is TGCAGCGCCACTCGGGCCGACACGGAGACCCAGTACTTC.

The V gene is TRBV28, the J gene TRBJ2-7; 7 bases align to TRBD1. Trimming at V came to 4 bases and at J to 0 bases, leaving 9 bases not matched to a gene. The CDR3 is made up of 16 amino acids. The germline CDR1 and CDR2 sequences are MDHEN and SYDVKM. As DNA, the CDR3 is TGTGCCAGCAGTTACCGGCTGGGACAGCCCTCCTACGAGCAGTACTTC. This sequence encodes CASSYRLGQPSYEQYF.

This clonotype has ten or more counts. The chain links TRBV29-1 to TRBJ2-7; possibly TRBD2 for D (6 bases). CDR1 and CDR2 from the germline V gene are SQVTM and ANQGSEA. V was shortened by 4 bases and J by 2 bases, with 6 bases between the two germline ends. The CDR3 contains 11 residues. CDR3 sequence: CSVAGAYEQYF. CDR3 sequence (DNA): TGCAGCGTTGCGGGGGCCTACGAGCAGTACTTC.

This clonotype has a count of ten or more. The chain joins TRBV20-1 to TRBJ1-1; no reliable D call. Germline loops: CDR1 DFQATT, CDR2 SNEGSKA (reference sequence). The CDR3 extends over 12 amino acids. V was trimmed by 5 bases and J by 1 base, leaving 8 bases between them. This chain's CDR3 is CSAPRPNTEAFF. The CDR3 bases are TGCAGTGCTCCCAGACCGAACACTGAAGCTTTCTTT.

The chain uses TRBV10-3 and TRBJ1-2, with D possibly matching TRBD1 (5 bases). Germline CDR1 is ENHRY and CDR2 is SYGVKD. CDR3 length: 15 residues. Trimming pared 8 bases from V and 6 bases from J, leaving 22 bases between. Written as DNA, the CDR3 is TGTGCCATCTCGATGAGGGGACGCGGGAGCCATGGCTACACCTTC. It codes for CAISMRGRGSHGYTF.

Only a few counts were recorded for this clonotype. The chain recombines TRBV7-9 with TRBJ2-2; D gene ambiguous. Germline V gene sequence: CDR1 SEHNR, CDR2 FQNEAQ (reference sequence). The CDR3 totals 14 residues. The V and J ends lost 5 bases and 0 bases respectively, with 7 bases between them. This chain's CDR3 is CASSAQTNTGELFF. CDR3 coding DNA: TGTGCCAGCAGCGCCCAAACGAACACCGGGGAGCTGTTTTTT.